This TCR beta chain stems from a study of blood T cell repertoires in COVID-19. Study-level information: Samples representing acute and convalescent COVID-19 were sourced from the United States, Italy and Spain.

Enrolment of Seattle patients took place during active infection, and they were followed longitudinally. CDR1 is LGHNA, CDR2 YNFKEQ, per germline. V was clipped by 0 bases and J by 1 base, with 9 bases between them. There are 15 residues in the CDR3. Study processing details: The authors estimated nucleated cell counts from reference gene primer amplification. Repertoires were generated with immunoSEQ multiplex PCR, while TCRdb's copy carries only in-frame clones and drops some. For V, J and clone size, that table is used; D and trimming come from the DNA. This table has approximately 350,000 clones, approximately 88% appearing once.

The sample was peripheral blood. The receptor comes from a woman aged 30 to 39 with COVID-19, enrolled during active disease. V usage is TRBV4-2 and J usage is TRBJ2-5; D remains ambiguous. CDR3 protein: CASSQDPGSQETQYF. DNA for the CDR3: TGTGCCAGCAGCCAAGATCCAGGTAGCCAAGAGACCCAGTACTTC.